The rows below give T cell receptor beta chains drawn from one sample of a study of regulatory T cells in long-lasting Graves disease. TCRdb reprocessed the multiplex PCR reads via MiXCR and lists one record per CDR3 protein. The repertoire holds 400,000 to 450,000 distinct CDR3 sequences, with approximately 15% as singletons. The sample was also reused in another study, on T cells in Graves' hyperthyroidism and ophthalmopathy.

The sample in question was peripheral blood mononuclear cells (PBMCs), obtained at new diagnosis, from a patient treated with antithyroid drugs. The receptor source for this set is a woman aged 30 to 39 with Graves disease. Both conserved end residues are part of each CDR3. Each record gives: clone size, D gene, V gene, J gene, CDR3 DNA, CDR3 protein. A D gene is named only where the DNA matches it firmly. Not every row has a clone size; where given, it reads once, few, many or a size class.

>few|TRBD1|TRBV7-8|TRBJ1-5
TGTGCCAGCAGCTTAGAGGGCAGGGGGCCGGGGGGACCCCAGCATTTT
CASSLEGRGPGGPQHF
>many|TRBD1|TRBV20-1|TRBJ2-1
TGCAGTGCACCGGACAGGGAAGCTGAGCAGTTCTTC
CSAPDREAEQFF
>many|-|TRBV3-1|TRBJ2-1
TGTGCCAGCAGCCAAGATGGTGGACGTGAGCAGTTCTTC
CASSQDGGREQFF
>many|-|TRBV6-5|TRBJ2-7
TGTGCCAGCAGTTACTCGTGGCAAGGCTACGAGCAGTACTTC
CASSYSWQGYEQYF
>few|-|TRBV24-1|TRBJ2-1
TGTGCCACCAGTGATTTTAGCATTCTTAGCTCCTACAATGAGCAGTTCTTC
CATSDFSILSSYNEQFF
>-|-|TRBV2|TRBJ2-4
TGTGCCAGCAGTGAACTGGTCAGGAAAAGGGTGGACAAAAACATTCAGCACTTC
CASSELVRKRVDKNIQHF
>few|-|TRBV11-3|TRBJ2-1
TGTGCCAGCAGCTTAGAGTTCGGGGGCCGGAATGAGCAGTTCTTC
CASSLEFGGRNEQFF
>many|-|TRBV20-1|TRBJ2-3
TGCAGTGCTAGGGTGGCAGGGAGAACAGATACGCAGTATTTT
CSARVAGRTDTQYF
>many|TRBD1|TRBV6-1|TRBJ2-7
TGTGCCAGCAGGCCCCGCCCGATTCTCCGGGACAGCTACGAGCAGTACTTC
CASRPRPILRDSYEQYF
>many|TRBD1|TRBV5-1|TRBJ1-2
TGCGCCAGCAACGCCGGGACAGGGGCCATAGGCTATGGCTACACCTTC
CASNAGTGAIGYGYTF
>few|-|TRBV18|TRBJ1-2
TGTGCCAGCTCACCAAAGGCTGACTATGGCTACACCTTC
CASSPKADYGYTF
>many|-|TRBV20-1|TRBJ1-5
TGCAGTGCTAGCCCTTCCGGGGGGGATCAGCCCCAGCATTTT
CSASPSGGDQPQHF
>many|TRBD2|TRBV6-1|TRBJ2-7
TGTGCCAGTCGGGAGGTTAGCGGGGCCTACGAGCAGTACTTC
CASREVSGAYEQYF
>-|TRBD1|TRBV2|TRBJ1-5
TGTGCCAGCAGTGAAAGGCCGGGACAGGGACTTGGTCAGCCCCAGCATTTT
CASSERPGQGLGQPQHF
>many|-|TRBV10-3|TRBJ2-1
TGTGCCATCAGTTCAGAGAATGAGCAGTTCTTC
CAISSENEQFF
>many|TRBD1|TRBV27|TRBJ1-4
TGTGCCAGCAGAACGGGACAGGGATTTGATGAAAAACTGTTTTTT
CASRTGQGFDEKLFF
>few|-|TRBV18|TRBJ2-3
TGTGCCAGCTCACCGGCGTCGGATTTAAGGGGAGATACGCAGTATTTT
CASSPASDLRGDTQYF
>-|-|TRBV4-1|TRBJ2-3
TGCGCCAGCAGCCACCCCCCGGACAGAAGCACAGATACGCAGTATTTT
CASSHPPDRSTDTQYF
>many|-|TRBV20-1|TRBJ2-5
TGCAGTGCTAGAGGGATGTGGCCAGCCCAAGAGACCCAGTACTTC
CSARGMWPAQETQYF
>many|TRBD1|TRBV11-2|TRBJ2-2
TGTGCCAGCAGCTTAGCGGACGGACAGGTTGCCGGGGAGCTGTTTTTT
CASSLADGQVAGELFF
>many|-|TRBV6-9|TRBJ1-2
TGTGCCAGCAGTTACGGGGCGGGATATGGCTACACCTTC
CASSYGAGYGYTF
>many|TRBD2|TRBV20-1|TRBJ2-3
TGCAGTGCTAGAGATCTTTTAGGGCGTAGCGGGAGATCAGATACGCAGTATTTT
CSARDLLGRSGRSDTQYF
>many|-|TRBV20-1|TRBJ2-2
TGCAGTGCTAGAGGACAGCTCACCGGGGAGCTGTTTTTT
CSARGQLTGELFF
>many|TRBD2|TRBV29-1|TRBJ2-1
TGCAGCGCTAGTAAAGCGGGGCCCTACAATGAGCAGTTCTTC
CSASKAGPYNEQFF
>many|-|TRBV9|TRBJ2-7
TGTGCCAGCAGCGTTTCGCTTTCGGGGGTTAGCAACGAGCAGTACTTC
CASSVSLSGVSNEQYF
>many|-|TRBV7-2|TRBJ2-3
-
CASSLVVASGSPQSF
>few|TRBD2|TRBV6-1|TRBJ2-7
TGTGCCAGCAGTGGTTTGGCTCTAGCGGCTTCCTACGAGCAGTACTTC
CASSGLALAASYEQYF
>-|TRBD1|TRBV6-1|TRBJ1-2
TGTGCCAGCAGGCAGACAGGGGTCGCTAACTATGGCTACACCTTC
CASRQTGVANYGYTF
>many|-|TRBV3-1|TRBJ1-5
TGTGCCAGCAGCCAAGGGAAATACCAGCCCCAGCATTTT
CASSQGKYQPQHF
>-|-|TRBV25-1|TRBJ2-1
TGTGCCAGCAGTGAATTTCGGGGGTACTACAATGGGCAGTTCTTC
CASSEFRGYYNGQFF
>many|-|TRBV24-1|TRBJ1-5
TGTGCCACCAGTGATTCGGGGGGGAATCAGCCCCAGCATTTT
CATSDSGGNQPQHF
>-|TRBD1|TRBV7-3|TRBJ1-6
TGTGCCAGCAGCTTAACCGGGACAGGGACGTATTCACCCCTCCACTTT
CASSLTGTGTYSPLHF
>many|TRBD1|TRBV3-1|TRBJ2-1
TGTGCCAGCAGCCAGGGGACAGTAAAAGAGCAGTTCTTC
CASSQGTVKEQFF
>once|-|TRBV19|TRBJ1-2
TGTGCCAGTAATTTGTTTGTCGCAGCTAACTATGGCTACACCTTC
CASNLFVAANYGYTF
>-|-|TRBV7-2|TRBJ2-1
TGTGCCAGCCGGAGGGGGGCCTACAATGAGCAGTTCTTC
CASRRGAYNEQFF
>-|-|TRBV4-2|TRBJ2-1
TGTGCCAGCAGCCAAGAGCCTGCGGGTCTGGTGGGCAATGAGCAGTTCTTC
CASSQEPAGLVGNEQFF
>-|-|TRBV27|TRBJ2-3
TGTGCCAGCAGTTTAATGGGGCACCGCACAGATACGCAGTATTTT
CASSLMGHRTDTQYF
>-|TRBD2|TRBV18|TRBJ2-1
TGTGCCAGCTCCCCGGGGACTAGCGGGAAAGGGTCCTACAATGAGCAGTTCTTC
CASSPGTSGKGSYNEQFF
>many|-|TRBV6-1|TRBJ1-2
TGTGCCAGCACTAACAGCTATTCTAACTATGGCTACACCTTC
CASTNSYSNYGYTF
>many|-|TRBV28|TRBJ2-2
TGTGCCAGCAGTTTCGGGCGGGCGGGAACCGGGGAGCTGTTTTTT
CASSFGRAGTGELFF
>many|-|TRBV10-1|TRBJ2-5
TGCGCCAGCAGCCCTCTGGGGGGCCGGGAGACCCAGTACTTC
CASSPLGGRETQYF
>few|TRBD1|TRBV12-3/TRBV12-4|TRBJ2-7
TGTGCCAGCAGGCAGGGGGATTTCTACGAGCAGTACTTC
CASRQGDFYEQYF
>many|-|TRBV13|TRBJ2-1
TGTGCCAGCAGCTTAGTTGGCTATTCGAATGAGCAGTTCTTC
CASSLVGYSNEQFF
>-|TRBD1|TRBV19|TRBJ1-5
TGTGCCAGTAGTTTAGAGCCGACAGGGCCCCATCAGCCCCAGCATTTT
CASSLEPTGPHQPQHF
>-|TRBD1|TRBV19|TRBJ1-5
TGTGCCAGTAGTATGGGACAGAGCAATCAGCCCCAGCATTTT
CASSMGQSNQPQHF
>many|TRBD1|TRBV18|TRBJ1-5
TGTGCCAGCAGTCCTACAGGGGTAAATCAGCCCCAGCATTTT
CASSPTGVNQPQHF
>-|-|TRBV20-1|TRBJ1-2
TGCAGTGCTAGAGTCACACAGAACTATGGCTACACCTTC
CSARVTQNYGYTF
>many|-|TRBV27|TRBJ1-2
TGTGCCAGCAGTTTAATTGGCACCGGTGCCTATGGCTACACCTTC
CASSLIGTGAYGYTF
>many|-|TRBV6-1|TRBJ1-5
TGTGCCAGCAGTGAAACTGGCAGGGGTTTGAGTCAGCCCCAGCATTTT
CASSETGRGLSQPQHF
>many|TRBD2|TRBV28|TRBJ2-7
TGTGCCAGCAGACCTCAACTAGCGGGAGGGGACGAGCAGTACTTC
CASRPQLAGGDEQYF